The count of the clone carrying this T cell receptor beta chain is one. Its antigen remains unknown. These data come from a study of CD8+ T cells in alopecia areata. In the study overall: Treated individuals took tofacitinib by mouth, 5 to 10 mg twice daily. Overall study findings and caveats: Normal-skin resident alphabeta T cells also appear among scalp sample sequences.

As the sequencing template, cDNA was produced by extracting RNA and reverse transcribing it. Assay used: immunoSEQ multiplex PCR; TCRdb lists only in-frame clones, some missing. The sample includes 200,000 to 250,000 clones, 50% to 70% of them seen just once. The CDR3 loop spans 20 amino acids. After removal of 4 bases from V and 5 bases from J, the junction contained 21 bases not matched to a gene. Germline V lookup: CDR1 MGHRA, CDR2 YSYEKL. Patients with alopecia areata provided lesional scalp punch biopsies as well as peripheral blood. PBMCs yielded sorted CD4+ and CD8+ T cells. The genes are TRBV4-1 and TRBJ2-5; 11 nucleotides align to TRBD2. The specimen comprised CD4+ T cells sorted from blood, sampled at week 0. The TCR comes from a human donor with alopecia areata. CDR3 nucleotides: TGCGCCAGCAGCCGATCCCCCCTTCCCCCGGGACTAGCGGAAGGGGAGACCCAGTACTTC. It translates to CASSRSPLPPGLAEGETQYF.